This T cell receptor (beta chain) was captured in a study of cytomegalovirus exposure and HLA in healthy donors. This CDR3 spans 14 amino acids. V was cut by 2 bases and J by 3 bases, with 11 bases left in between. Germline assignment: CDR1 PRHDT and CDR2 FYEKMQ (reference sequence). PCR used 60 Vbeta primers and 13 Jbeta primers. Repertoires were generated with immunoSEQ multiplex PCR, while TCRdb's copy carries only in-frame clones and drops some. The sample yields roughly 180,000 clones, around four fifths seen once. Material for sequencing was PBMCs. The genes are TRBV13 and TRBJ2-7; D is unresolved. This receptor was taken from a man aged 25-45 years in good health and CMV-seronegative. This chain's CDR3 is CASSLSRLLYEQYF. The CDR3 DNA reads as TGTGCCAGCAGCTTATCCAGACTTCTCTACGAGCAGTACTTC.